The 23 T cell receptor beta chains below all came from one sample that was sequenced in a study of early T cells in non-severe SARS-CoV-2 infection. Each CDR3 protein is one row after TCRdb ran MiXCR on the 5' RACE reads. The top ten clones hold less than 15% of a sample with 34,000 or so distinct CDR3 sequences, over 8.5% of them seen once. The sequenced sample was whole blood. Receptors originate from an adult who was a healthcare worker with PCR-confirmed SARS-CoV-2 infection or an uninfected control (not recorded which).

The chain carries TRBV7-9 and TRBJ2-1, with D perhaps matching TRBD1 (6 bases). Germline V gene lookup returns CDR1 SEHNR and CDR2 FQNEAQ (reference sequence). CDR3 length: 14 residues. V lost 1 base and J 5 bases, leaving 9 bases between the germline ends. CDR3 nucleotides: TGTGCCAGCAGCTTAGTTAGGACAGACAATGAGCAGTTCTTC. It is translated as CASSLVRTDNEQFF.

There are many counts of this clonotype. The genes are TRBV6-2 or TRBV6-3 and TRBJ1-5; TRBD1 aligns across 10 bases. The V and J ends lost 4 bases and 6 bases, in that order; junction bases with no gene match: 6. This CDR3 is 15 amino acids long. Per germline, CDR1 MNHEY and CDR2 SVGEGT. The CDR3 protein is CASSSPTGGLQPQHF. In DNA, the CDR3 is TGTGCCAGCAGTTCCCCGACAGGGGGCCTTCAGCCCCAGCATTTT.

This clonotype was counted at least ten times. This sequence joins TRBV3-1 and TRBJ2-1; the match to TRBD2 covers 9 bases. CDR3 length: 18 amino acids. V trimming: 2 bases; J trimming: 1 base; junction bases outside the gene matches: 9. The germline V gene has CDR1 LGHDT and CDR2 YNNKEL (reference sequence). The CDR3 DNA is TGTGCCAGCAGCCAAATCGCTAGCGGGGTTGGGTCCTACAATGAGCAGTTCTTC. This gives the protein CASSQIASGVGSYNEQFF.

To note about this clonotype: Just one base apart from a much larger clone, this may be a read error. As the CDR3 is not closed by the conserved phenylalanine or tryptophan, this likely results from a read error. The chain joins TRBV9 to TRBJ2-1; weak D call: TRBD2 (6 bases). CDR3 length: 16 residues. V was shortened by 4 bases and J by 0 bases, with 14 bases between the two germline ends. The germline CDR1 and CDR2 sequences are SGDLS and YYNGEE. DNA for the CDR3: TGTGCCAGCAGCCCGCTGGGCGGGGACTCCTACAATGAGCAGTTCATC. Protein product: CASSPLGGDSYNEQFI.

The table lists this clonotype with many counts. The chain has TRBV6-5 and TRBJ2-5; D tentatively fits TRBD1 or TRBD2 (6 bases each). V was cut by 1 base and J by 9 bases, with 21 bases left in between. The CDR3 has 16 residues. Germline V gene lookup returns CDR1 MNHEY and CDR2 SVGAGI. CDR3 DNA: TGTGCCAGCAGTTACTTCGGGGGCTTTGGAATTAAGGCCCAGTACTTC. Translating it yields CASSYFGGFGIKAQYF.

Here the CDR3 reads CASSTRDSRETQYF. The CDR3, as DNA: TGTGCCAGCAGTACCCGGGACTCGCGAGAGACCCAGTACTTC. The chain joins TRBV4-2 to TRBJ2-5; tentative D call: TRBD2 (6 bases). The CDR3 loop spans 14 amino acids. The germline V gene has CDR1 LGHNA and CDR2 YNFKEQ. V lost 6 bases, J lost 4 bases, and 15 bases lay in between.

The sample holds a few counts of this clonotype. The gene calls are TRBV4-2 and TRBJ2-2; D call uncertain. The CDR3 totals 15 residues. Deletions cut 2 bases from V and 9 bases from J, with 16 bases between. Germline loops: CDR1 LGHNA, CDR2 YNFKEQ. Here the CDR3 DNA reads TGTGCCAGCAGCCAAATACAGTATACGACGAGGGAGCTGTTTTTT. Encoded protein: CASSQIQYTTRELFF.

The sample holds many counts of this clonotype. The chain uses TRBV11-3 and TRBJ2-1; D is undetermined. The CDR3 has 15 amino acids. The V gene lost 5 bases and the J gene lost 6 bases, with 17 bases spanning the gap. From germline, CDR1 is SGHNT and CDR2 YENEEA. The CDR3 DNA sequence: TGTGCCAGCAGCGTATCTTCTCAGAGTATCAATGAGCAGTTCTTC. Protein product: CASSVSSQSINEQFF.

This clonotype was counted between two and nine times. V is TRBV9 and J is TRBJ2-3; D is unclear. V dropped 4 bases and J dropped 1 base, with 10 bases sitting between them. The CDR3 is 14 residues long. CDR1 SGDLS and CDR2 YYNGEE come from the germline V gene. The CDR3 nucleotides read TGTGCCAGCAGCCCCAACCCGGGCACAGATACGCAGTATTTT. Amino acids: CASSPNPGTDTQYF.

This clonotype was found many times. The gene calls are TRBV5-1 and TRBJ2-7; 7 bases are a match to TRBD1. CDR3 length equals 15 residues. The junction had 9 bases not matched to a gene; V was cut back by 3 bases and J by 3 bases. Germline CDR1 SGHRS, CDR2 YFSETQ. As DNA, the CDR3 is TGCGCCAGCAGCTGGGGACAGCTCAACGACTACGAGCAGTACTTC. It encodes CASSWGQLNDYEQYF.

This clonotype was seen ten or more times. V and J are TRBV10-3 and TRBJ2-5; the match to TRBD2 covers 10 bases. The CDR3 length is 19 residues. V lost 2 bases to trimming and J lost 1 base; unmatched junction nucleotides: 13. Germline CDR1 ENHRY, CDR2 SYGVKD. CDR3 sequence (DNA): TGTGCCATCAGTGAGCCGGGACTAGCGAGGGTGTCGGGCCAAGAGACCCAGTACTTC. This translates into CAISEPGLARVSGQETQYF.

As concerns this clonotype: Just one base apart from a much larger clone, this may be a read error. The V and J genes are TRBV7-8 and TRBJ2-7, with D maybe TRBD2 (6 bases). CDR1 is SGHVS and CDR2 is FQNEAQ in the germline V gene. The CDR3 has 14 residues. V was shortened by 5 bases and J by 1 base, with 12 bases between the two germline ends. CDR3 sequence: CASSLDYMSYEQYF. The CDR3 bases are TGTGCCAGCAGCCTGGACTATATGTCCTACGAGCAGTACTTC.

At least ten counts were recorded for this clonotype. The rearrangement uses TRBV18 and TRBJ1-1; D is unclear. Trimming pared 3 bases from V and 1 base from J, leaving 6 bases between. The CDR3 runs 13 residues. The V gene's germline CDR1 is KGHSH and CDR2 LQKENI. The CDR3 protein is CASSPQPNTEAFF. DNA of the CDR3: TGTGCCAGCTCACCGCAGCCGAACACTGAAGCTTTCTTT.

This clonotype was counted many times. The V gene is TRBV2, the J gene TRBJ2-7; 10 positions agree with TRBD1. Germline assignment: CDR1 SNHLY and CDR2 FYNNEI. The CDR3 has 14 amino acids. The junction had 6 bases not matched to a gene; V was cut back by 10 bases and J by 0 bases. CDR3 region: CAISGQGSSYEQYF. In DNA, the CDR3 is TGTGCCATCTCGGGACAGGGGAGCTCCTACGAGCAGTACTTC. Full variable domain (remainder filled in from reference TRBV2 and TRBJ2-7): EPEVTQTPSHQVTQMGQEVILRCVPISNHLYFYWYRQILGQKVEFLVSFYNNEISEKSEIFDDQFSVERPDGSNFTLKIRSTKLEDSAMYFCAISGQGSSYEQYFGPGTRLTVT.

By share, this clonotype ranks as medium-sized. This chain connects TRBV12-3 or TRBV12-4 to TRBJ1-4; the match to TRBD1 covers 7 bases. The V gene end was trimmed by 0 bases and the J gene end by 8 bases; junction bases not matched to a gene: 15. This CDR3 comprises 18 residues. The CDR3 region is CASSLALYRGPEGEKLFF. CDR3 nucleotides: TGTGCCAGCAGTTTAGCTTTGTACAGGGGCCCTGAGGGGGAAAAACTGTTTTTT.

In its sample, this clonotype was seen many times. V is TRBV10-3 and J is TRBJ2-1; D is unresolved. V was shortened by 5 bases and J by 8 bases, with 19 bases between the two germline ends. The CDR3 loop spans 15 amino acids. Germline V gene data show CDR1 as ENHRY and CDR2 as SYGVKD. CDR3 region: CAISSGPPVEHEQFF. The CDR3 bases are TGTGCCATCAGTTCAGGACCCCCAGTTGAACATGAGCAGTTCTTC.

This clonotype was observed many times. The genes are TRBV14 and TRBJ1-6; D not resolved. Per the germline V gene, CDR1 is SGHDN and CDR2 is FVKESK. Trimming took 0 bases from V and 5 from J, leaving 14 bases between them. The length of the CDR3 is 17 residues. CDR3: CASSQDRLGPNNSPLHF. The CDR3 coding sequence is TGTGCCAGCAGCCAAGATCGGTTGGGTCCGAATAATTCACCCCTCCACTTT.

Points on this clonotype: In this CDR3 the conserved last residue, phenylalanine or tryptophan, is missing, so a read error is likely. V is TRBV2 and J is TRBJ2-7, with TRBD1 matching over 8 bases. The CDR3 runs to 18 residues. Germline loops: CDR1 SNHLY, CDR2 FYNNEI. J was trimmed by 5 bases and V by 0 bases; bases with no gene match: 15. The chain's CDR3 is CASSEAPQSGGESHEQYI. CDR3 bases: TGTGCCAGCAGTGAAGCGCCCCAATCAGGGGGCGAATCCCACGAGCAGTACATC.

This clonotype was detected many times. V and J are TRBV11-3 and TRBJ2-7, with D perhaps given as TRBD1 or TRBD2 (5 bases each). The germline CDR1 and CDR2 sequences are SGHNT and YENEEA. The V and J ends lost 1 base and 2 bases respectively, with 9 bases between them. The CDR3 spans 14 residues. CDR3 DNA sequence: TGTGCCAGCAGCTTAGGGGACGGAGCCTACGAGCAGTACTTC. Amino acid sequence: CASSLGDGAYEQYF.

This clonotype has at least ten counts. The chain has TRBV5-6 and TRBJ2-5; no clear D. The CDR3 has 13 amino acids. The V end lost 1 base, the J end lost 4 bases, and 8 bases lay between the germline ends. Germline V gene lookup returns CDR1 SGHDT and CDR2 YYEEEE. The DNA of the CDR3 is TGTGCCAGCAGCTTGAACAGAAGAGAGACCCAGTACTTC. Translated, it gives CASSLNRRETQYF.

V is TRBV5-8 and J is TRBJ2-6; the D gene is possibly TRBD2 (5 bases). V lost 4 bases to trimming and J lost 1 base, with 9 bases between them. Germline V gene lookup returns CDR1 SGHTS and CDR2 YDEGEE. This CDR3 is built from 15 residues. CDR3 DNA: TGTGCCAGCAGCACGGGGAATTCTGGGGCCAACGTCCTGACTTTC. Protein sequence: CASSTGNSGANVLTF.

This chain uses TRBV4-3 with TRBJ2-4; D call uncertain. V dropped 0 bases and J dropped 7 bases, with 4 bases sitting between them. The CDR3 is 12 amino acids. In germline, CDR1 is LGHNA, CDR2 YSLEER. Written as DNA, the CDR3 is TGCGCCAGCAGCCAAGACGGGAACATTCAGTACTTC. Its translation is CASSQDGNIQYF.

This clonotype was recorded a few times. The chain couples TRBV6-5 to TRBJ2-1; D may be TRBD1 (6 bases). The CDR3 sequence is 15 residues long. Between the trimmed V and J ends, which lost 1 base and 9 bases, there was a span of 16 bases. Germline CDR1 reads MNHEY; CDR2 reads SVGAGI. The CDR3 sequence: CASSYFIQGTGEQFF. In DNA form, the CDR3 reads TGTGCCAGCAGTTACTTTATCCAGGGGACGGGTGAGCAGTTCTTC.